The 28 T cell receptor beta chains listed next were all sequenced from one sample in a study of blood T cell repertoires in COVID-19. The method was immunoSEQ multiplex PCR; TCRdb's version includes in-frame clones alone and lacks a portion of them. In the table there are about 200,000 clones, around 89% of which are singletons. Sequenced input: PBMCs or T cells enriched from blood (not recorded which). The receptors here all came from a woman aged 18-35 years who had recovered from COVID-19.

The V gene is TRBV7-7, the J gene TRBJ1-5; D gene unclear. This CDR3 is 13 amino acids long. The V and J ends lost 3 bases and 4 bases respectively, with 7 bases between them. Looked up from germline, CDR1 is SSHAT and CDR2 is FNYEAQ (reference sequence). CDR3 sequence reads: CASSLEVNQPQHF. The DNA for the CDR3 is TGTGCCAGCAGCTTGGAGGTAAATCAGCCCCAGCATTTT.

The genes are TRBV19 and TRBJ1-2; perhaps TRBD1 as D (6 bases). The CDR3 extends over 14 amino acids. CDR1 and CDR2 (germline): LNHDA, SQIVND (reference sequence). Deletions cut 4 bases from V and 4 bases from J, with 13 bases between. In nucleotides, the CDR3 is TGTGCCAGTAGTAGCCGGGACACCCTCTATGGCTACACCTTC. Translated, it gives CASSSRDTLYGYTF.

This clone was seen only once. This rearrangement joins TRBV7-2 to TRBJ1-1, with no clear D. The length of the CDR3 is 14 residues. The V end lost 1 base, the J end lost 0 bases, and 6 bases lay between the germline ends. Germline V gene lookup returns CDR1 SGHTA and CDR2 FQGNSA. In DNA, the CDR3 is TGTGCCAGCAGCTTAGGGCGGTTGAACACTGAAGCTTTCTTT. Translating gives CASSLGRLNTEAFF.

The V and J genes are TRBV18 and TRBJ2-7; TRBD2 might be the D (7 bases). The V end was cut by 3 bases, the J end by 0 bases, with 21 bases between. The CDR3 loop spans 18 amino acids. The germline V gene has CDR1 KGHSH and CDR2 LQKENI. For the CDR3, the DNA is TGTGCCAGCTCACCTCGTAGGGGGGGGAATCCTCTCTCCTACGAGCAGTACTTC. Protein: CASSPRRGGNPLSYEQYF.

This chain links TRBV9 with TRBJ1-2; TRBD1 matches 7 bases. Germline V gene lookup returns CDR1 SGDLS and CDR2 YYNGEE. The CDR3 loop spans 14 amino acids. V was clipped by 4 bases and J by 1 base; unmatched bases: 4. The CDR3 reads CASSYRGSNYGYTF. The CDR3 bases are TGTGCCAGCAGCTACAGGGGAAGTAACTATGGCTACACCTTC.

The V and J genes are TRBV2 and TRBJ2-5; TRBD2 is a possible D gene (6 bases). Germline V gene lookup returns CDR1 SNHLY and CDR2 FYNNEI. This CDR3 has 15 residues. Trimming cost V 2 bases and J 0 bases, with 10 bases left between them. DNA of the CDR3: TGTGCCAGCAGTGAAAGGCGGGGACACCAAGAGACCCAGTACTTC. Protein product: CASSERRGHQETQYF.

V and J are TRBV1 and TRBJ1-2; the table's D call of TRBD1 was not tested on the DNA. TRBV1 is recorded as a pseudogene. This CDR3 is 15 amino acids long. CDR3 bases: TGCACCAGCAGCCAACCTCGACAGGGCCTTTATGGCTACACCTTC. Protein: CTSSQPRQGLYGYTF.

The chain employs TRBV30 and TRBJ2-1, with TRBD1 matching over 10 bases. Germline CDR1 reads GTSNPN; CDR2 reads SVGIG (reference sequence). The V gene end was trimmed by 3 bases and the J gene end by 3 bases; junction bases not matched to a gene: 5. This CDR3 has 15 residues. CDR3 residues: CAWRSGTGVYNEQFF. CDR3 in DNA: TGTGCCTGGAGATCCGGGACAGGGGTCTACAATGAGCAGTTCTTC.

The table lists this clone with a count of one. This sequence joins TRBV9 and TRBJ2-2, with D maybe TRBD2 (5 bases). Trimming cost V 4 bases and J 5 bases, with 18 bases left between them. This CDR3 has 16 residues. CDR1 is SGDLS, CDR2 YYNGEE, per germline. The CDR3, as DNA: TGTGCCAGCAGCCCCATCGGGCTCCCGGGGACCGGGGAGCTGTTTTTT. Translated, it gives CASSPIGLPGTGELFF.

The V gene is TRBV7-6, the J gene TRBJ2-3; D is possibly TRBD2 (6 bases). Germline-derived CDR1 and CDR2 are SGHVS and FNYEAQ. The CDR3 has 14 amino acids. V was pared by 4 bases and J by 2 bases, with 10 bases between. CDR3 protein: CASSSGTYTDTQYF. In nucleotides, the CDR3 is TGTGCCAGCAGCTCGGGGACTTACACAGATACGCAGTATTTT.

The chain joins TRBV27 to TRBJ1-1; D remains unclear. The CDR3 spans 13 residues. Per germline, CDR1 MNHEY and CDR2 SMNVEV (reference sequence). V shed 3 bases and J shed 0 bases, with 5 bases lying between them. The CDR3 reads CASSFSLNTEAFF. In nucleotides, the CDR3 is TGTGCCAGCAGTTTCTCTCTGAACACTGAAGCTTTCTTT.

The chain links TRBV2 to TRBJ2-1; maybe TRBD2 (5 bases). The germline V gene has CDR1 SNHLY and CDR2 FYNNEI. Trimming took 5 bases from V and 3 from J, leaving 11 bases between them. The CDR3 has 14 residues. Here the CDR3 DNA reads TGTGCCAGCAGTAGACTATTTCTCTACAATGAGCAGTTCTTC. Protein sequence: CASSRLFLYNEQFF.

The V call is TRBV12-3 or TRBV12-4, the J call TRBJ1-2; D remains unclear. The CDR3 has 12 amino acids. Between the trimmed V and J ends, which lost 4 bases and 4 bases, there was a span of 7 bases. The CDR3 is CASSSGAYGYTF. CDR3 DNA: TGTGCCAGCAGTTCAGGTGCCTATGGCTACACCTTC.

The chain has TRBV28 and TRBJ2-1; D may be TRBD1 (5 bases). From germline, CDR1 is MDHEN and CDR2 SYDVKM. The CDR3 is 13 amino acids. V shed 2 bases and J shed 6 bases, with 8 bases lying between them. The CDR3 nucleotides are TGTGCCAGCAGTTTAGCGCAGGGCAATGAGCAGTTCTTC. Protein: CASSLAQGNEQFF.

In regard to this clone: In the same sample, other DNA sequences code for this CDR3. The chain joins TRBV13 to TRBJ2-3; weak D call: TRBD1 (6 bases). The ends were cut back, 0 bases at V and 6 bases at J, with 13 bases in the middle. The CDR3 is made up of 15 amino acids. In germline, CDR1 is PRHDT, CDR2 FYEKMQ (reference sequence). This CDR3 reads CASSLGSGGGDTQYF. CDR3 sequence (DNA): TGTGCCAGCAGCTTAGGCAGTGGGGGCGGGGATACGCAGTATTTT.

The CDR3 spells CASSLRGQIGNQPQHF. The CDR3 DNA reads as TGTGCCAGCAGCCTCAGGGGGCAAATCGGCAATCAGCCCCAGCATTTT. This sequence joins TRBV5-6 and TRBJ1-5; 8 bases are a match to TRBD1. This CDR3 spans 16 amino acids. V was pared by 4 bases and J by 2 bases, with 8 bases of the junction left unmatched. In germline, CDR1 is SGHDT, CDR2 YYEEEE.

This chain links TRBV9 with TRBJ2-2; TRBD2 matches at 12 bases. There are 18 residues in the CDR3. Germline V lookup: CDR1 SGDLS, CDR2 YYNGEE. V shed 3 bases, J shed 5 bases, and the junction held 11 bases outside the gene matches. CDR3 bases: TGTGCCAGCAGCGCCTCTAGCGGGGGGGGCCCGAGGACCGGGGAGCTGTTTTTT. It translates to CASSASSGGGPRTGELFF.

V and J are TRBV5-1 and TRBJ1-2; D call uncertain. This CDR3 has 12 amino acids. V lost 4 bases and J lost 6, with 10 bases in between. Germline CDR1 SGHRS, CDR2 YFSETQ. The chain's CDR3 is CASSPRGHGYTF. In DNA, the CDR3 is TGCGCCAGCAGCCCCCGTGGCCATGGCTACACCTTC.

CDR3 nucleotides: TGTGCCAGCAGCTTAAGATTGGGGCAGGGTGAAGTCGCCTACACCTTC. This codes for CASSLRLGQGEVAYTF. The rearrangement joins TRBV5-8 to TRBJ1-2, with TRBD1 as a possible D gene (5 bases). This CDR3 has 16 amino acids. V was clipped by 2 bases and J by 10 bases, with 24 bases between them. Per the germline V gene, CDR1 is SGHTS and CDR2 is YDEGEE.

This chain links TRBV15 with TRBJ2-1; D is possibly TRBD2 (6 bases). The CDR3 has 16 amino acids. The V gene lost 1 base and the J gene lost 10 bases, with 20 bases spanning the gap. CDR1 and CDR2 (germline): LNHNV, YYDKDF (reference sequence). This CDR3 reads CATSRGLVVSGDEQFF. The CDR3 bases are TGTGCCACCAGCAGAGGACTAGTGGTGAGTGGTGACGAGCAGTTCTTC.

The chain links TRBV6-5 to TRBJ2-3; D is possibly TRBD1 (5 bases). The V end lost 6 bases, the J end lost 2 bases, and 6 bases lay between the germline ends. The CDR3 has 12 amino acids. The germline V gene has CDR1 MNHEY and CDR2 SVGAGI. CDR3: CASRGPTDTQYF. CDR3 nucleotides: TGTGCCAGCAGGGGGCCCACAGATACGCAGTATTTT.

This clone was found once. V and J are TRBV29-1 and TRBJ2-3, with 8 bases fitting TRBD1. Germline CDR1 and CDR2: SQVTM and ANQGSEA. Unmatched junction bases numbered 8, after V lost 0 bases and J lost 6 bases. CDR3 size: 15 residues. The chain's CDR3 is CSVEDEDRVRDTQYF. CDR3 nucleotides: TGCAGCGTTGAAGATGAGGACAGGGTCAGGGATACGCAGTATTTT.

The chain uses TRBV28 and TRBJ1-2; maybe TRBD1 (6 bases). The CDR3 covers 12 residues. Trimming stripped 7 bases from V and 8 bases from J, with 14 bases between. Germline values: CDR1 MDHEN, CDR2 SYDVKM. The CDR3 spells CASIETGKGYTF. The CDR3 DNA is TGTGCCAGCATAGAAACAGGGAAAGGCTACACCTTC.

The chain employs TRBV11-2 and TRBJ2-1, with 7 bases aligning to TRBD1. There are 15 residues in the CDR3. V trimming: 8 bases; J trimming: 0 bases; junction bases outside the gene matches: 7. The V gene's germline CDR1 is SGHAT and CDR2 FQNNGV. The CDR3 bases are TGTGCCAGCGCCCGACAGGGTACCTCCTACAATGAGCAGTTCTTC. It translates to CASARQGTSYNEQFF.

V gene TRBV10-3 combines with J gene TRBJ2-7; 9 bases fit TRBD1. This CDR3 is 13 amino acids long. Looked up from germline, CDR1 is ENHRY and CDR2 is SYGVKD. Losses at the gene ends were 6 bases for V and 5 bases for J; bases not matched to a gene: 5. In DNA form, the CDR3 reads TGTGCCATCAGACAACAGGGGGCTGACGAGCAGTACTTC. Encoded protein: CAIRQQGADEQYF.

This chain uses TRBV5-1 with TRBJ1-2; TRBD1 agrees at 7 bases. The CDR3 is made up of 14 amino acids. Germline CDR1 reads SGHRS; CDR2 reads YFSETQ. V shed 3 bases and J 4 bases; nucleotides not matched to a gene: 6. CDR3 nucleotide sequence: TGCGCCAGCAGCTCGGCGACAGGGATCTATGGCTACACCTTC. Protein sequence: CASSSATGIYGYTF.

V is TRBV6-5 and J is TRBJ2-4, with TRBD1 matching 12 bases. The germline gives CDR1 MNHEY, CDR2 SVGAGI. The length of the CDR3 is 15 residues. V shed 7 bases and J 6 bases; nucleotides not matched to a gene: 7. CDR3 sequence (DNA): TGTGCCAGCACCAAGGGACAGGGGGCCGGAAACATTCAGTACTTC. It specifies CASTKGQGAGNIQYF.

The chain uses TRBV11-1 and TRBJ1-1; tentatively, D is TRBD1 (5 bases). Deletions cut 5 bases from V and 4 bases from J, with 11 bases between. Germline-derived CDR1 and CDR2 are SGHAT and FQDESV (reference sequence). The CDR3 is made up of 13 amino acids. The CDR3 DNA is TGTGCCAGCAGCGAAGCGGGGGGCACTGAAGCTTTCTTT. This translates into CASSEAGGTEAFF.